This T cell receptor beta chain was sequenced during a study of cytomegalovirus exposure and HLA in healthy donors. For the study at large: The 120 validation repertoires used the same platform as the approximately 670 first-cohort repertoires (as reported by a later analysis). The study, taken as a whole, reports: Cytomegalovirus status, reportedly, was diagnosed with high specificity and sensitivity by the classifier. Cytomegalovirus association was listed for about 160 TCR beta chains.

Only a few counts were recorded for this clone. Antigen unknown. Germline loops: CDR1 GTSNPN, CDR2 SVGIG (reference sequence). The CDR3 is 14 residues long. V lost 2 bases and J 3 bases, leaving 13 bases between the germline ends. The donors were part of the approximately 120-subject validation cohort, which stood apart from the roughly 680-subject first cohort. Data came from immunoSEQ multiplex PCR; TCRdb stores just in-frame clones and leaves some out. Here the sample spans 150,000 to 180,000 clones, around 84% being singletons. The gene calls are TRBV30 and TRBJ1-1; D possibly corresponds to TRBD1 (6 bases). The sequence came from a human donor in good health. The material sequenced was PBMCs. The CDR3 DNA reads as TGTGCCTGGAGTTTGGGGGCCGTGGACACTGAAGCTTTCTTT. Its translation is CAWSLGAVDTEAFF.